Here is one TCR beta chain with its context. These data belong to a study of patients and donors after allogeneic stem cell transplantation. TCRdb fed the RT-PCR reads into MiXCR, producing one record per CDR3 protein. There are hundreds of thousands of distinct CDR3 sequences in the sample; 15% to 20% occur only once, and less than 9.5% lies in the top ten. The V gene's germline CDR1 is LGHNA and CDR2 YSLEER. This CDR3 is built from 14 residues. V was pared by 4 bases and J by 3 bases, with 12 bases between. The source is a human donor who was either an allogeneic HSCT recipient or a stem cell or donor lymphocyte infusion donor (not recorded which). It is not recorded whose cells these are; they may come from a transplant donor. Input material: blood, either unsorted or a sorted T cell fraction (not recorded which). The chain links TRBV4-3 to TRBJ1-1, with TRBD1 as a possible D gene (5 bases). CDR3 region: CASSRGGVDTEAFF. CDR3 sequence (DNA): TGCGCCAGCAGCCGGGGGGGGGTGGACACTGAAGCTTTCTTT.